These 2 T cell receptor beta chains originate from one sample sequenced in a study of T cell responses to AZD1222 COVID-19 vaccine. Here immunoSEQ multiplex PCR was the method, and the copy in TCRdb shows in-frame clones only, minus some. The sample carries 95,000 to 100,000 clones, 85% to 90% recorded once. Here the sequenced sample was peripheral blood, taken 28 days after the second AZD1222 dose. Receptor source: an adult who received the AZD1222 COVID-19 vaccine.

The gene calls are TRBV10-3 and TRBJ1-1; perhaps TRBD1 as D (6 bases). The CDR3 extends over 14 amino acids. CDR1 is ENHRY and CDR2 is SYGVKD in the germline V gene. V dropped 4 bases and J dropped 6 bases, with 15 bases sitting between them. CDR3 bases: TGTGCCATCAGTGGGAGACAGGACGAAGCTGAAGCTTTCTTT. It encodes CAISGRQDEAEAFF.

The gene calls are TRBV29-1 and TRBJ2-7, with TRBD1 matching over 10 bases. Germline trimming cut 4 bases from V and 2 bases from J; bases unmatched to any gene: 2. This CDR3 contains 13 residues. Germline CDR1 SQVTM, CDR2 ANQGSEA. For the CDR3, the DNA is TGCAGCGTTGTAGGACAGGGGGCCTACGAGCAGTACTTC. Translating gives CSVVGQGAYEQYF.